The 26 T cell receptor beta chains below all came from one sample that was sequenced in a study of early T cells in non-severe SARS-CoV-2 infection. TCRdb ran MiXCR on the 5' RACE reads and lists one entry per CDR3 protein. The sample holds approximately 76,000 distinct CDR3 sequences, roughly 12% seen once. Sequenced: whole blood. These receptors came from an adult who was a healthcare worker with PCR-confirmed SARS-CoV-2 infection or an uninfected control (not recorded which).

The V gene is TRBV10-3, the J gene TRBJ2-1; 11 nucleotides match TRBD2. Germline V gene data show CDR1 as ENHRY and CDR2 as SYGVKD. The CDR3 spans 16 residues. Germline trimming cut 6 bases from V and 7 bases from J; bases unmatched to any gene: 11. The CDR3 region has the DNA TGTGCCATCAGAGTAAACCTAGCGGGAGGAGGGAATGAGCAGTTCTTC. Translating it yields CAIRVNLAGGGNEQFF.

Many counts were recorded for this clonotype. This rearrangement joins TRBV20-1 to TRBJ1-1, with D possibly matching TRBD1 (6 bases). With 4 bases removed from V and 5 bases from J, the gap between germline ends came to 8 bases. This CDR3 has 11 amino acids. CDR1 is DFQATT, CDR2 SNEGSKA, per germline (reference sequence). CDR3 coding DNA: TGCAGTGCTACAGACAGGACTGAAGCTTTCTTT. This encodes CSATDRTEAFF.

This clonotype was recorded many times. This chain uses TRBV30 with TRBJ2-7; 9 positions agree with TRBD1. Germline lookup yields CDR1 GTSNPN and CDR2 SVGIG (reference sequence). CDR3 size: 17 residues. J lost 4 bases, V lost 0 bases, and 13 bases had no gene match. The CDR3 region is CAWSVEPGTGSVYEQYF. DNA for the CDR3: TGTGCCTGGAGTGTGGAGCCCGGGACAGGGAGTGTTTACGAGCAGTACTTC.

This sequence joins TRBV12-3 or TRBV12-4 and TRBJ1-6; a weak D match, TRBD1 (5 bases). CDR3 length: 15 residues. V dropped 10 bases and J dropped 0 bases, with 13 bases sitting between them. In nucleotides, the CDR3 is TGTGCCATCCAGTCGGGGGACTCCTATAATTCACCCCTCCACTTT. Translating gives CAIQSGDSYNSPLHF.

This clonotype was recorded many times. The rearrangement links TRBV28 to TRBJ1-1; 8 bases fit TRBD1. The CDR3 sequence is 14 residues long. V was clipped by 6 bases and J by 5 bases; unmatched bases: 8. CDR1 is MDHEN and CDR2 is SYDVKM in the germline V gene. The CDR3 coding sequence is TGTGCCAGCAGCGCAGGGGGCTTAGAAACTGAAGCTTTCTTT. Protein: CASSAGGLETEAFF.

The chain employs TRBV29-1 and TRBJ1-5, with D unresolved. Trimming took 4 bases from V and 4 from J, leaving 14 bases between them. This CDR3 has 14 amino acids. The germline V gene encodes CDR1 SQVTM and CDR2 ANQGSEA. DNA for the CDR3: TGCAGCGTTGTGGGCTCAGGCACTAATCAGCCCCAGCATTTT. This translates into CSVVGSGTNQPQHF.

Remarks on this clonotype: At one of its ends the junction is not consistent with the germline gene, which may arise from a read error. V usage is TRBV28 and J usage is TRBJ2-7; D possibly corresponds to TRBD1 (6 bases). The CDR3 extends over 14 amino acids. CDR1 is MDHEN, CDR2 SYDVKM, per germline. The CDR3 region is CASSLPGANYEQYF. For the CDR3, the DNA is TGCGCCAGCAGTTTGCCAGGGGCCAACTACGAGCAGTACTTC.

This clonotype has ten or more counts. The V and J genes are TRBV27 and TRBJ2-7, with 12 bases that match TRBD2. The germline CDR1 and CDR2 sequences are MNHEY and SMNVEV (reference sequence). The V segment lost 6 bases and the J segment 5 bases; nucleotides outside the gene matches: 5. The CDR3 totals 14 residues. The CDR3 sequence: CASSLLAGGNEQYF. CDR3 nucleotide sequence: TGTGCCAGCAGCTTACTAGCGGGGGGTAACGAGCAGTACTTC.

There are a few counts of this clonotype. The chain links TRBV18 to TRBJ2-7; TRBD2 agrees at 12 bases. V dropped 3 bases and J dropped 6; count of bases not matched to a gene: 12. Looked up from germline, CDR1 is KGHSH and CDR2 is LQKENI. The CDR3 has 17 residues. In DNA form, the CDR3 reads TGTGCCAGCTCACCCCATCGCCTAGCGGGAGGGCCCGTCGAGCAGTACTTC. Translated: CASSPHRLAGGPVEQYF.

The chain recombines TRBV11-1 with TRBJ2-3, with D perhaps TRBD1 or TRBD2 (5 bases each). V lost 4 bases to trimming and J lost 8 bases, with 10 bases between them. CDR3 length: 12 amino acids. Germline V lookup: CDR1 SGHAT, CDR2 FQDESV (reference sequence). CDR3 in DNA: TGTGCCAGCAGCTGGGGTGGGGGTACGCAGTATTTT. This gives the protein CASSWGGGTQYF. The complete variable domain, with remaining parts taken from reference TRBV11-1 and TRBJ2-3, reads EAEVAQSPRYKITEKSQAVAFWCDPISGHATLYWYRQILGQGPELLVQFQDESVVDDSQLPKDRFSAERLKGVDSTLKIQPAELGDSAMYLCASSWGGGTQYFGPGTRLTVL.

This clonotype has just a few counts. The CDR3 sequence is CSARDRRLATYEQYF. The DNA of the CDR3 is TGCAGTGCTAGAGATCGAAGACTAGCTACCTACGAGCAGTACTTC. The genes are TRBV20-1 and TRBJ2-7, with 7 bases that match TRBD2. Looked up from germline, CDR1 is DFQATT and CDR2 is SNEGSKA (reference sequence). The CDR3 runs 15 residues. Trimming took 0 bases from V and 2 from J; bases not matched to a gene: 7.

The chain combines TRBV3-1 with TRBJ1-1; D not certain. The CDR3 runs to 16 residues. Trimming removed 0 bases from V and 1 base from J, with 12 bases in between. The germline V gene encodes CDR1 LGHDT and CDR2 YNNKEL (reference sequence). The CDR3, as DNA: TGTGCCAGCAGCCAAGATCGGGCGGTCACGAACACTGAAGCTTTCTTT. The encoded protein is CASSQDRAVTNTEAFF.

This clonotype has at least ten counts. The rearrangement links TRBV11-3 to TRBJ2-1; D is unclear. Trimming removed 1 base from V and 4 bases from J, with 11 bases in between. This CDR3 is 15 amino acids long. Looked up from germline, CDR1 is SGHNT and CDR2 is YENEEA. DNA for the CDR3: TGTGCCAGCAGCTTAGTAGGTCGACTTTACAATGAGCAGTTCTTC. Translating it yields CASSLVGRLYNEQFF. Complete variable domain (other parts from reference TRBV11-3 and TRBJ2-1): EAGVVQSPRYKIIEKKQPVAFWCNPISGHNTLYWYLQNLGQGPELLIRYENEEAVDDSQLPKDRFSAERLKGVDSTLKIQPAELGDSAVYLCASSLVGRLYNEQFFGPGTRLTVL.

V is TRBV6-5 and J is TRBJ1-1, with D possibly matching TRBD1 (5 bases). Germline V lookup: CDR1 MNHEY, CDR2 SVGAGI. The CDR3 consists of 12 residues. Trimming pared 8 bases from V and 8 bases from J, leaving 15 bases between. CDR3 region: CASGTKKGEAFF. As DNA, the CDR3 is TGTGCCAGCGGGACGAAAAAGGGGGAAGCTTTCTTT.

This rearrangement joins TRBV6-5 to TRBJ1-6; 8 nucleotides line up with TRBD1. Germline lookup yields CDR1 MNHEY and CDR2 SVGAGI. The length of the CDR3 is 14 residues. V lost 7 bases and J lost 11; bases outside the gene matches: 10. Written as DNA, the CDR3 is TGTGCCAGCACTTCGAGGCAGGGGGCTCCACCCCTCCACTTT. It is translated as CASTSRQGAPPLHF.

Here the CDR3 DNA reads TGTGCCAACAGGGACTCTGGAAACACCATATATTTT. Translated: CANRDSGNTIYF. The chain links TRBV12-3 or TRBV12-4 to TRBJ1-3; perhaps TRBD1 as D (6 bases). CDR3 length equals 12 residues. Trimming stripped 10 bases from V and 0 bases from J, with 7 bases between.

The sample holds many counts of this clonotype. The chain couples TRBV2 to TRBJ2-1, with 9 bases lining up with TRBD1. CDR1 and CDR2 from the germline V gene are SNHLY and FYNNEI. This CDR3 has 14 amino acids. V was pared by 5 bases and J by 7 bases, with 6 bases of the junction left unmatched. Here the CDR3 DNA reads TGTGCCAGCAGTTCGGGACAGGGATTTAATGAGCAGTTCTTC. Its translation is CASSSGQGFNEQFF.

There are many counts of this clonotype. The chain uses TRBV25-1 and TRBJ2-7; D may match TRBD1 or TRBD2 (7 bases each). Germline V lookup: CDR1 MGHDK, CDR2 SYGVNS. The CDR3 is 17 amino acids. V lost 4 bases to trimming and J lost 2 bases, with 21 bases between them. CDR3 nucleotides: TGTGCCAGCAGTGGGGGGGGAGACACAGGGGTTGCCTACGAGCAGTACTTC. Protein: CASSGGGDTGVAYEQYF.

The chain is built from TRBV5-4 and TRBJ2-1; 7 bases are shared with TRBD2. Germline assignment: CDR1 SGHNT and CDR2 YYREEE (reference sequence). Unmatched junction bases numbered 3, after V lost 1 base and J lost 5 bases. The CDR3 sequence is 14 residues long. CDR3 region: CASSLPLADNEQFF. CDR3 coding DNA: TGTGCCAGCAGCTTGCCCCTAGCGGACAATGAGCAGTTCTTC.

This chain joins TRBV20-1 and TRBJ2-3, with no clear D. This CDR3 contains 12 residues. V dropped 5 bases and J dropped 1 base, with 7 bases sitting between them. Germline V gene sequence: CDR1 DFQATT, CDR2 SNEGSKA (reference sequence). CDR3 coding DNA: TGCAGTGCTCCGCCTGGCACAGATACGCAGTATTTT. It encodes CSAPPGTDTQYF.

Ten or more counts support this clonotype. This chain joins TRBV21-1 and TRBJ2-2; no check of the table's D call, TRBD1, against the DNA was made. TRBV21-1 counts as a pseudogene. The CDR3 consists of 18 residues. The CDR3 coding sequence is TGTGCCAGCAGCAAACATGAACCGGGGGTCCAGAACACCGGGGAGCTGTTTTTT. Translation: CASSKHEPGVQNTGELFF.

This rearrangement joins TRBV11-3 to TRBJ2-1, with unresolved D. The V and J ends lost 4 bases and 6 bases respectively, with 13 bases between them. Germline-derived CDR1 and CDR2 are SGHNT and YENEEA. There are 14 residues in the CDR3. The CDR3 DNA sequence: TGTGCCAGCAGCTCTGTGCTAGTTACCAATGAGCAGTTCTTC. Translated: CASSSVLVTNEQFF.

The chain couples TRBV9 to TRBJ2-7; D call uncertain. CDR3 length: 14 amino acids. CDR1 is SGDLS, CDR2 YYNGEE, per germline. The V gene lost 7 bases and the J gene lost 2 bases, with 16 bases spanning the gap. This chain's CDR3 is CASAKGSAAYEQYF. The CDR3, as DNA: TGTGCCAGCGCTAAGGGAAGTGCAGCCTACGAGCAGTACTTC.

This clonotype appeared a few times. The rearrangement links TRBV7-8 to TRBJ1-5, with 8 bases that match TRBD1. V trimming: 5 bases; J trimming: 6 bases; junction bases outside the gene matches: 9. CDR3 length: 15 amino acids. Germline CDR1 and CDR2: SGHVS and FQNEAQ. CDR3 DNA sequence: TGTGCCAGCAGCCCGACAGGGGACCGGAGTCAGCCCCAGCATTTT. Encoded protein: CASSPTGDRSQPQHF.

This clonotype was recorded a few times. This chain joins TRBV7-2 and TRBJ1-6; 8 bases are a match to TRBD1. This CDR3 is 15 amino acids long. Germline V lookup: CDR1 SGHTA, CDR2 FQGNSA. With V trimmed by 1 base and J by 7 bases, 3 bases remained unmatched. The chain's CDR3 is CASSLGTGKNSPLHF. CDR3 coding DNA: TGTGCCAGCAGCTTAGGGACAGGGAAGAATTCACCCCTCCACTTT.

The chain uses TRBV24-1 and TRBJ2-2; 8 bases agree with TRBD1. The CDR3 covers 17 residues. Germline values: CDR1 KGHDR, CDR2 SFDVKD. With V trimmed by 3 bases and J by 6 bases, 11 bases remained unmatched. Here the CDR3 DNA reads TGTGCCACCAGTGATCCCGCCGGGGGACAGGACGCCGGGGAGCTGTTTTTT. Its translation is CATSDPAGGQDAGELFF.